This entry describes one TCR beta chain. The sample comes from a study of T cell clonotyping in hematopoietic cell transplantation. The time point: recipient sample about 28 days before transplant, after cytoreduction. Data came from immunoSEQ multiplex PCR; TCRdb stores just in-frame clones and leaves some out. Among around 21,000 clones listed, roughly 80% were seen once. This clonotype was obtained from a man in his 60s with acute myeloid leukemia. Some clones in this sample may be carry-over from other donors' samples. This sample comprised peripheral blood mononuclear cells, obtained before stem cell transplant.

CDR3 protein: CSVETSAEQYF. CDR3 sequence (DNA): TGCAGCGTTGAAACCTCCGCCGAGCAGTACTTC. The chain couples TRBV29-1 to TRBJ2-7; D is undetermined. V was clipped by 2 bases and J by 6 bases, with 8 bases between them. There are 11 residues in the CDR3. The germline CDR1 and CDR2 sequences are SQVTM and ANQGSEA.